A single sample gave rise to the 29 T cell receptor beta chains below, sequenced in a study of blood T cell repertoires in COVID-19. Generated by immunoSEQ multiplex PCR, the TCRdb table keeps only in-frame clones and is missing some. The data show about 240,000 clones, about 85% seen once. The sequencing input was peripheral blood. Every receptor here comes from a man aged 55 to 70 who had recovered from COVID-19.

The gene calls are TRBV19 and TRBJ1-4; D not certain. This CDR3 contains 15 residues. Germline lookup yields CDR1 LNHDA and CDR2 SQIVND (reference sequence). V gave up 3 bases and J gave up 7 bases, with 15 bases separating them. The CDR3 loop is CASSIGGTEGEKLFF. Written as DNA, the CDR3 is TGTGCCAGTAGTATTGGCGGAACGGAGGGTGAAAAACTGTTTTTT.

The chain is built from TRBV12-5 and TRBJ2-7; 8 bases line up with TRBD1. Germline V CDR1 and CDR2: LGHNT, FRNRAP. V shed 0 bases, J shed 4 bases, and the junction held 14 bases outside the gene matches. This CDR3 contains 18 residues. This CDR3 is CASGLVLGRQGISYEQYV. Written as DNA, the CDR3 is TGTGCTAGTGGTTTGGTACTTGGCCGACAGGGGATATCTTACGAGCAGTACGTC.

CDR3 sequence (DNA): TGTGCCAGCAGTTTGTCGGGGTCTGAGCAGTTCTTC. Translating it yields CASSLSGSEQFF. This chain joins TRBV12-3 or TRBV12-4 and TRBJ2-1, with a possible D match to TRBD2 (5 bases). The CDR3 is made up of 12 amino acids. V gave up 3 bases and J gave up 9 bases, with 9 bases separating them.

CDR3 sequence: CASSKEVRDTPYEQYF. CDR3 DNA: TGTGCCAGCAGCAAAGAGGTCCGGGACACCCCCTACGAGCAGTACTTC. V and J are TRBV21-1 and TRBJ2-7; TRBD1 is the table's D call and was not checked against the DNA. TRBV21-1 is flagged as a pseudogene. The CDR3 runs 16 residues.

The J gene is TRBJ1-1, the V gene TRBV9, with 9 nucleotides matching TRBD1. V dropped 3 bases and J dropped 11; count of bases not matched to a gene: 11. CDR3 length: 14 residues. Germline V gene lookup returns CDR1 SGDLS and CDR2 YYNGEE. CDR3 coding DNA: TGTGCCAGCAGCGAAACCGGGACAGGGCTCGGGGCTTTCTTT. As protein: CASSETGTGLGAFF.

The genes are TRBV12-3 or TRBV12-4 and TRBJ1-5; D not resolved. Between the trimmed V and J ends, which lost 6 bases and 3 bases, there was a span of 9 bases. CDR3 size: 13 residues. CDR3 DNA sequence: TGTGCCAGCAGCTTCCACAACAATCAGCCCCAGCATTTT. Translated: CASSFHNNQPQHF.

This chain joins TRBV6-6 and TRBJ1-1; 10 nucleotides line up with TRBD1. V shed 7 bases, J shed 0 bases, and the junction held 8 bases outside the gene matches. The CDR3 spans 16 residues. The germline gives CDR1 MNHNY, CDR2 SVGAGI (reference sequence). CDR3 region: CASTPAGTGVNTEAFF. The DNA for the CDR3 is TGTGCCAGCACCCCAGCTGGGACAGGGGTGAACACTGAAGCTTTCTTT.

The CDR3 protein is CASRLTPGGRRYTF. The CDR3 DNA follows: TGTGCCAGTAGACTCACGCCAGGGGGACGCCGCTACACCTTC. The chain has TRBV19 and TRBJ1-2; 7 nucleotides match TRBD1. Losses at the gene ends were 6 bases for V and 9 bases for J; bases not matched to a gene: 13. Germline values: CDR1 LNHDA, CDR2 SQIVND (reference sequence). This CDR3 comprises 14 residues.

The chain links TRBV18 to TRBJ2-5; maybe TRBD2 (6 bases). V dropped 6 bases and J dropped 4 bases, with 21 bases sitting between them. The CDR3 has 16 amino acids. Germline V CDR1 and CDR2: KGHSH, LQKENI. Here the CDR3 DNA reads TGTGCCAGCTCGCGAGAGAACCTCGGGGGTCGAGAGACCCAGTACTTC. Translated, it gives CASSRENLGGRETQYF.

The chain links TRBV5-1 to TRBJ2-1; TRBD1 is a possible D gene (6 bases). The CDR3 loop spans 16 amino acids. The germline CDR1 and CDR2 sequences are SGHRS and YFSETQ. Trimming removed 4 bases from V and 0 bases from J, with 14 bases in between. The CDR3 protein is CASSGRQGSSYNEQFF. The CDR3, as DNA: TGCGCCAGCAGCGGCCGGCAGGGGAGCTCCTACAATGAGCAGTTCTTC.

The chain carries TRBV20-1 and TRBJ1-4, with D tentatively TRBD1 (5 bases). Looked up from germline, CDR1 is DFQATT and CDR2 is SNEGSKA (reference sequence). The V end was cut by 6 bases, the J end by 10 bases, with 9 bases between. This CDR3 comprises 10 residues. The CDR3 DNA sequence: TGCAGTGCGGACACCGGAAAACTGTTTTTT. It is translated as CSADTGKLFF.

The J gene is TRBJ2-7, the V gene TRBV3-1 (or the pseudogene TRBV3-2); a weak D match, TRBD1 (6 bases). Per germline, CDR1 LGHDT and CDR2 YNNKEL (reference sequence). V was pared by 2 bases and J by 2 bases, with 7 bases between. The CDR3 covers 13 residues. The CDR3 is CASSQTGTYEQYF. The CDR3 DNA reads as TGTGCCAGCAGCCAAACAGGGACCTACGAGCAGTACTTC.

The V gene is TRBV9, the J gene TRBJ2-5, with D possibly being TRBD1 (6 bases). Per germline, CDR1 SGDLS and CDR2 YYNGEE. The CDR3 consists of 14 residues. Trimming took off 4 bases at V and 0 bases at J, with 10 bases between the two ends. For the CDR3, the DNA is TGTGCCAGCAGCACCCGACAGGACCAAGAGACCCAGTACTTC. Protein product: CASSTRQDQETQYF.

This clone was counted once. The CDR3 DNA reads TGTGCCAGCAGTCCCCTAGCGGGGGGACAAGAGACCCAGTACTTC. Its translation is CASSPLAGGQETQYF. J is TRBJ2-5 and V is TRBV27; 11 bases fit TRBD2. This CDR3 contains 15 residues. Trimming removed 5 bases from V and 2 bases from J; junction bases left unmatched: 4. Germline-derived CDR1 and CDR2 are MNHEY and SMNVEV (reference sequence).

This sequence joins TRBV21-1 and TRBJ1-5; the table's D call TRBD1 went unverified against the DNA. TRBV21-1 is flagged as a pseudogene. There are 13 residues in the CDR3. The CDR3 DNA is TGTGCCAGCAGCAAAGGGGGCCTGCAGCCCCAGCATTTT. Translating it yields CASSKGGLQPQHF.

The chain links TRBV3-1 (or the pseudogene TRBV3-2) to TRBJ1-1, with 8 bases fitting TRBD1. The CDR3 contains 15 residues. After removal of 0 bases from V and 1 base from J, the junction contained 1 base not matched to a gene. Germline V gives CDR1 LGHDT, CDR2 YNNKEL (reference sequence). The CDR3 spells CASSQEGTGNTEAFF. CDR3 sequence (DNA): TGTGCCAGCAGCCAAGAAGGGACAGGGAACACTGAAGCTTTCTTT.

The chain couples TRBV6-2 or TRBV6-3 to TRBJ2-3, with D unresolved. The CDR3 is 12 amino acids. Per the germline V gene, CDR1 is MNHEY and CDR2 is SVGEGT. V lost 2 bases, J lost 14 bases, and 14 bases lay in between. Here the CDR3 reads CASSYERDLRYF. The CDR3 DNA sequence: TGTGCCAGCAGTTACGAGCGAGACTTGCGGTATTTT.

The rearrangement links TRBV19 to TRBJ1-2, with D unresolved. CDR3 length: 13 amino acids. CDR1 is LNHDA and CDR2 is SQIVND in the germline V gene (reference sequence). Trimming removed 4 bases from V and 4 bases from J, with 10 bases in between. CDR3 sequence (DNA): TGTGCCAGTAGTAAAGCTGACATCTATGGCTACACCTTC. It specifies CASSKADIYGYTF.

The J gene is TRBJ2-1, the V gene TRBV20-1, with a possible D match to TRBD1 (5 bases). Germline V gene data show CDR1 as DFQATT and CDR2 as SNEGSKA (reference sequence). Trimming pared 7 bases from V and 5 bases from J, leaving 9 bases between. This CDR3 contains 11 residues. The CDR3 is CSGQGHNEQFF. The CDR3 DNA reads TGCAGTGGCCAGGGCCACAATGAGCAGTTCTTC.

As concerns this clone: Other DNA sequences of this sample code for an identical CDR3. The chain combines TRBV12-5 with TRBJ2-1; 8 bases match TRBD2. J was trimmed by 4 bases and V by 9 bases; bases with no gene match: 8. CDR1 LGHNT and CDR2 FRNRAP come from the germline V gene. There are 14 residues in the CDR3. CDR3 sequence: CASAGGSSYNEQFF. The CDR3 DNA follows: TGTGCTAGCGCGGGGGGCTCTTCTTACAATGAGCAGTTCTTC.

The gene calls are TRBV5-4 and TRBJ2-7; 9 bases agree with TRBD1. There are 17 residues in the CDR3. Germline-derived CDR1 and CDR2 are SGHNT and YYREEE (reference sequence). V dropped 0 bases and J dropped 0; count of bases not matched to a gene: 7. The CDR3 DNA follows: TGTGCCAGCAGCTTGGACCTTACAGGGGGCGGCTCCTACGAGCAGTACTTC. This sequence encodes CASSLDLTGGGSYEQYF.

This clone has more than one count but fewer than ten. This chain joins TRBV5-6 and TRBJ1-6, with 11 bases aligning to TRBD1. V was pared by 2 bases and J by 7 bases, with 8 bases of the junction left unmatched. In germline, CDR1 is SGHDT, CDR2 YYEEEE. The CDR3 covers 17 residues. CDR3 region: CASSLPGQGVRNSPLHF. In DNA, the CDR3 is TGTGCCAGCAGCTTACCGGGACAGGGGGTAAGAAATTCACCCCTCCACTTT.

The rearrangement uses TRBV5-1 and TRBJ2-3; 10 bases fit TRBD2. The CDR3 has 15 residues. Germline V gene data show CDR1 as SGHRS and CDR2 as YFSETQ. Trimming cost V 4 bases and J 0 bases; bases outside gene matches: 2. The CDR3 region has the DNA TGCGCCAGCAGCATAGCGGGGGGAAGCACAGATACGCAGTATTTT. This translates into CASSIAGGSTDTQYF. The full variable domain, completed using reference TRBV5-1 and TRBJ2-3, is KAGVTQTPRYLIKTRGQQVTLSCSPISGHRSVSWYQQTPGQGLQFLFEYFSETQRNKGNFPGRFSGRQFSNSRSEMNVSTLELGDSALYLCASSIAGGSTDTQYFGPGTRLTVL.

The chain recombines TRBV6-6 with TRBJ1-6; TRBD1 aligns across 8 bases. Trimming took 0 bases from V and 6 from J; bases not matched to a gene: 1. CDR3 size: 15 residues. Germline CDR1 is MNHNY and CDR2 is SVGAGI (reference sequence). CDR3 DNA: TGTGCCAGCAGTTACTCAGGACAGGGTAATTCACCCCTCCACTTT. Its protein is CASSYSGQGNSPLHF.

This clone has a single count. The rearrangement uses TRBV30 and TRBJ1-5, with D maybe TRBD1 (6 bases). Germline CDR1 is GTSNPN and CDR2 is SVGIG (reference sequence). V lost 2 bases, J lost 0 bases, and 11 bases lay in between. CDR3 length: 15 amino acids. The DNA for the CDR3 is TGTGCCTGGAGTTACCAGGGGAATAGCAATCAGCCCCAGCATTTT. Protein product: CAWSYQGNSNQPQHF.

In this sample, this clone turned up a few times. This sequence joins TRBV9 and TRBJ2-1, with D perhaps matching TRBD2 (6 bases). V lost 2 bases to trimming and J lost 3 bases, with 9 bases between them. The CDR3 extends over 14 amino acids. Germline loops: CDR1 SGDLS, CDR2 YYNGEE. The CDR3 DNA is TGTGCCAGCAGCGTCGGACTACTCTACAATGAGCAGTTCTTC. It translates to CASSVGLLYNEQFF.

CDR3 bases: TGTGCCAGCAGTGACTTTCCGGGACAGGGGGGTCCGAACACCGGGGAGCTGTTTTTT. As protein: CASSDFPGQGGPNTGELFF. The chain recombines TRBV6-1 with TRBJ2-2, with 11 bases fitting TRBD1. Trimming removed 3 bases from V and 0 bases from J; junction bases left unmatched: 9. Germline CDR1 MNHNS, CDR2 SASEGT. This CDR3 has 19 amino acids.

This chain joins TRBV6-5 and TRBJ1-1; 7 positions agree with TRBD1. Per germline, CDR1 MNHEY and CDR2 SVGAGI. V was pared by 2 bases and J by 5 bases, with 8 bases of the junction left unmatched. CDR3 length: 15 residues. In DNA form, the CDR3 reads TGTGCCAGCAGTTACACGACAGGGTTTCAAACTGAAGCTTTCTTT. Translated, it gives CASSYTTGFQTEAFF.

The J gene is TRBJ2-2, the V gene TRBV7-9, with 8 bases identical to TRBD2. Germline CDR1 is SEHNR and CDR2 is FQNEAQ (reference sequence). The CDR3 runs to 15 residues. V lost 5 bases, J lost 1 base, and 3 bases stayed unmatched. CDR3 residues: CASSRTSRNTGELFF. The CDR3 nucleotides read TGTGCCAGCAGCCGGACTAGCCGGAACACCGGGGAGCTGTTTTTT.